The present TCR beta chain was sequenced within a study of preoperative IRX-2 immunotherapy in early breast cancer. Measured with immunoSEQ multiplex PCR; TCRdb has only the in-frame clones, and not every one. The sample lists under 45,000 clones; around 96% were seen once. Germline-derived CDR1 and CDR2 are MNHEY and SMNVEV (reference sequence). V lost 4 bases and J 0 bases, leaving 7 bases between the germline ends. There are 13 residues in the CDR3. Treatment described: preoperative locoregional IRX-2 cytokine immunotherapy. Samples came from a phase Ib trial of preoperative locoregional IRX-2 cytokine immunotherapy.

The chain employs TRBV27 and TRBJ2-7; D might be TRBD1 (5 bases). The starting material was tumor tissue, obtained after IRX-2 immunotherapy. The TCR comes from a human donor with breast cancer. The CDR3 nucleotides read TGTGCCAGCAGTTACAGGTTCTCCTACGAGCAGTACTTC. It is translated as CASSYRFSYEQYF.